Only a few counts were recorded for the clone carrying this T cell receptor beta chain. This specimen comes from a study of post-analysis software for immune sequencing data. Included in the TCR beta cDNA libraries were unique molecular identifiers. From the PCR reads, TCRdb called clonotypes with MiXCR, one entry per CDR3 protein. This sample has about 160,000 distinct CDR3 sequences, with 30% to 45% found just once. The CDR3 has 19 residues. In germline, CDR1 is MGHRA, CDR2 YSYEKL. Trimming shortened V by 8 bases and J by 0 bases, and 25 bases separated the two germline ends. The rearrangement links TRBV4-1 to TRBJ1-4, with D possibly TRBD1 on 5 matching bases. The sequencing used blood, collected after autologous hematopoietic stem cell transplantation. The source of this sequence is a girl aged 10 to 17 with multiple sclerosis. CDR3 protein: CASGGTHEDLSATNEKLFF. In DNA, the CDR3 is TGCGCCAGCGGGGGGACTCACGAGGACCTTTCTGCAACTAATGAAAAACTGTTTTTT.